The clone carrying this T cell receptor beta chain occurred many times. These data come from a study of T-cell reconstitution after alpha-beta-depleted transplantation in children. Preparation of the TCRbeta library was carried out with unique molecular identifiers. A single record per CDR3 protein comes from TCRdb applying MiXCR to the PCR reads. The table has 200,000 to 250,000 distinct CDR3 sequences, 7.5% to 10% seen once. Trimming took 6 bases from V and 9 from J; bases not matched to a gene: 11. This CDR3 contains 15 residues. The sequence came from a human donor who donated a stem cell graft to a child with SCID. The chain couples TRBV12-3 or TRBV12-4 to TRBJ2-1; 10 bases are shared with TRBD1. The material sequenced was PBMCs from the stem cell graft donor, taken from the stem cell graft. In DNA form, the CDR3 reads TGTGCCAGCAGGATCCGGGACAGGGGTTATAGTGAGCAGTTCTTC. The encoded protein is CASRIRDRGYSEQFF.